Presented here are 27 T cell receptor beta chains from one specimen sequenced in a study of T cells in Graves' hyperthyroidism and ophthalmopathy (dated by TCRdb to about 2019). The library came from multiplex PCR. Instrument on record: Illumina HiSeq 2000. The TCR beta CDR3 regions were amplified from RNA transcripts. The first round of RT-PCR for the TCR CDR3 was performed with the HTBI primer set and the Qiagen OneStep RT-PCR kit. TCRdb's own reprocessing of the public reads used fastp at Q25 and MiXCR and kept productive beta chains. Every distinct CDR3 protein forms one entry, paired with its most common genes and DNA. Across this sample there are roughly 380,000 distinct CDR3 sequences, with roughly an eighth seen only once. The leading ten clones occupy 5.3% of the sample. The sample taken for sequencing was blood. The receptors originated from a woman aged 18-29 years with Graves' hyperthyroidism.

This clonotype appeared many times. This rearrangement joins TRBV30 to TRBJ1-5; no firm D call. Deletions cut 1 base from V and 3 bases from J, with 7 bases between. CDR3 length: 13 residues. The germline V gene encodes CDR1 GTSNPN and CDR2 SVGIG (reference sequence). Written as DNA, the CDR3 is TGTGCCTGGAGTGAGTCTCCCAATCAGCCCCAGCATTTT. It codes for CAWSESPNQPQHF.

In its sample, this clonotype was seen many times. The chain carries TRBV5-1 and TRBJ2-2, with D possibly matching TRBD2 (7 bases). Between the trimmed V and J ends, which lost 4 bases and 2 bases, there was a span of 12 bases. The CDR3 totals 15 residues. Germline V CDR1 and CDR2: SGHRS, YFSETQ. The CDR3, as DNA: TGCGCCAGCAGCGAGGGCGGGGGCAACACCGGGGAGCTGTTTTTT. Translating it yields CASSEGGGNTGELFF.

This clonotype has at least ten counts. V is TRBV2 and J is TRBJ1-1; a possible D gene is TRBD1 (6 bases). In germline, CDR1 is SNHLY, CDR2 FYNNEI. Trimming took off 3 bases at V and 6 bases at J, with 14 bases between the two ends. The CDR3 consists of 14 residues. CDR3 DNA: TGTGCCAGCAGTGAGGGGAGGGGGAAGTCTGAAGCTTTCTTT. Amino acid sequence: CASSEGRGKSEAFF.

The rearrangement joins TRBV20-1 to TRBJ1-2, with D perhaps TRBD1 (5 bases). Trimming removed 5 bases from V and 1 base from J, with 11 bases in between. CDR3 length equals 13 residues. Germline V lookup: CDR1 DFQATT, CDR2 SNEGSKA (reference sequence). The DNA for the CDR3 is TGCAGTGCTCTTACGCAGGGTAACTATGGCTACACCTTC. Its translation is CSALTQGNYGYTF.

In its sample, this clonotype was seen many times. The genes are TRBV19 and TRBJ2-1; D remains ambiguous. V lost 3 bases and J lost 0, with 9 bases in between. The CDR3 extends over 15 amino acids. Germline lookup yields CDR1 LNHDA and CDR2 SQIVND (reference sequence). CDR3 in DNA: TGTGCCAGTAGTATGGACGCGAGCTCCTACAATGAGCAGTTCTTC. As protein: CASSMDASSYNEQFF.

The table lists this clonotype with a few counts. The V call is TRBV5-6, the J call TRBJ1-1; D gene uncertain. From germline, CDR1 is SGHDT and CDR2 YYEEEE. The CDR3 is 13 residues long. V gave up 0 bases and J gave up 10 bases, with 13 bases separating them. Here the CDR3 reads CASSLAVSTVAFF. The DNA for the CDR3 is TGTGCCAGCAGCTTGGCTGTTAGTACGGTAGCTTTCTTT.

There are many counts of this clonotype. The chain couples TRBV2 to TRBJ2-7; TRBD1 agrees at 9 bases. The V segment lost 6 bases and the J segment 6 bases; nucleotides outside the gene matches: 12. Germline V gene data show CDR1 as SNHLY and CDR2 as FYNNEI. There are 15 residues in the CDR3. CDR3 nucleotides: TGTGCCAGCAGCCGGACAGGGGACCCCATGTTCGAGCAGTACTTC. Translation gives CASSRTGDPMFEQYF.

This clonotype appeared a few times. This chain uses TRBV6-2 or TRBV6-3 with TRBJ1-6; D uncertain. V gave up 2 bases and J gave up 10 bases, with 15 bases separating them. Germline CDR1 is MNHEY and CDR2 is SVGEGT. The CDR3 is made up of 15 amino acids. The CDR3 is CASSYLGPRVSPLHF. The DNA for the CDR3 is TGTGCCAGCAGTTACCTTGGACCGAGGGTCTCACCCCTCCACTTT.

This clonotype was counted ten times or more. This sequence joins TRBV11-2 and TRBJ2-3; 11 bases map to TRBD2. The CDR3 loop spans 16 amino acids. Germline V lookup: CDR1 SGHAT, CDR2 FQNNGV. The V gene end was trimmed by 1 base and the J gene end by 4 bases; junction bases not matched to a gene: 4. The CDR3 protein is CASSLALAGAADTQYF. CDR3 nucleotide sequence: TGTGCCAGCAGCTTAGCACTAGCGGGAGCAGCAGATACGCAGTATTTT.

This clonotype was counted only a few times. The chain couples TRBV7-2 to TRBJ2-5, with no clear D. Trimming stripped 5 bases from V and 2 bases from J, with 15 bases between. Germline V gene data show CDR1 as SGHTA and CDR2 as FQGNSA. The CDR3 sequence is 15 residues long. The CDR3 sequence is CASSMAVGRQETQYF. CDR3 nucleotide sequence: TGTGCCAGCAGCATGGCGGTTGGCAGACAAGAGACCCAGTACTTC.

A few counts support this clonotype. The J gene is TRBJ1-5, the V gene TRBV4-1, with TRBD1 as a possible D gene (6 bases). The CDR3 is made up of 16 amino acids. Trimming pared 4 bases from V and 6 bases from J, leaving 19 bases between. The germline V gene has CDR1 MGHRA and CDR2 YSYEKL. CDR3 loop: CASSRQGGGLGQPQHF. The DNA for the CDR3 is TGCGCCAGCAGCCGCCAAGGGGGAGGGCTGGGTCAGCCCCAGCATTTT.

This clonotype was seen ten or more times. Here the CDR3 DNA reads TGTGCCAGCAGGTCCAACAGGGTCTACACTGAAGCTTTCTTT. This gives the protein CASRSNRVYTEAFF. The J gene is TRBJ1-1, the V gene TRBV28; D possibly corresponds to TRBD1 (6 bases). CDR1 is MDHEN, CDR2 SYDVKM, per germline. The CDR3 contains 14 residues. V lost 6 bases and J lost 3, with 14 bases in between.

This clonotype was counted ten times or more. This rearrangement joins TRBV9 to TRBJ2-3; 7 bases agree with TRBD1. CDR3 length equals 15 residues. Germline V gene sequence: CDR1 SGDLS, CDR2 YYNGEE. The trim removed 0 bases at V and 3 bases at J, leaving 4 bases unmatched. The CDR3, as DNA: TGTGCCAGCAGCGTAGTTAAGGGGGCAACAGATACGCAGTATTTT. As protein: CASSVVKGATDTQYF.

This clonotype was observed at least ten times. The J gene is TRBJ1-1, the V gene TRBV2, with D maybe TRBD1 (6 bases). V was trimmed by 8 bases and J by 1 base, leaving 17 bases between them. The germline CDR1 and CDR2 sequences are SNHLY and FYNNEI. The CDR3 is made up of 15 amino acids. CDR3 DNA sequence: TGTGCCAGCTCCAAACAGGGAATTTCGAACACTGAAGCTTTCTTT. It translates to CASSKQGISNTEAFF.

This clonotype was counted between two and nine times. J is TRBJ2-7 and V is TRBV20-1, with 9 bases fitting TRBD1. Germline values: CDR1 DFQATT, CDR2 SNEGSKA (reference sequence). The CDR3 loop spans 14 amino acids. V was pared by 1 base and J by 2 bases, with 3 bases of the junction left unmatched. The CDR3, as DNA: TGCAGTGCTAGAGGGGGACAGGGACCCTACGAGCAGTACTTC. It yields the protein CSARGGQGPYEQYF.

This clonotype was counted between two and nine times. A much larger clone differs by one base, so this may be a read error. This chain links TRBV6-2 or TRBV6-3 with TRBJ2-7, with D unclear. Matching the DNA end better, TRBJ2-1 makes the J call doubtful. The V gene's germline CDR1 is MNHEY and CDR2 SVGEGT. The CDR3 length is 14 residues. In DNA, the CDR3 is TGTGCCAGCAGTTACTCAGGGATCTCCTACGAGCAGTTCTTC. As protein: CASSYSGISYEQFF.

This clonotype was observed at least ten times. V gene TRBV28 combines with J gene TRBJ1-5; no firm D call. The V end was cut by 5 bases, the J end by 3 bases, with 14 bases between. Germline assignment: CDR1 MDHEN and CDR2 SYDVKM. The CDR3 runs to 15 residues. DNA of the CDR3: TGTGCCAGCAGTGGTAGAGCAAACTTCAATCAGCCCCAGCATTTT. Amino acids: CASSGRANFNQPQHF. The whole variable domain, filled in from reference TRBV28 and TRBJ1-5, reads DVKVTQSSRYLVKRTGEKVFLECVQDMDHENMFWYRQDPGLGLRLIYFSYDVKMKEKGDIPEGYSVSREKKERFSLILESASTNQTSMYLCASSGRANFNQPQHFGDGTRLSIL.

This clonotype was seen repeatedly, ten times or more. CDR3 in amino acids: CSAPRFGGDTEAFF. DNA for the CDR3: TGCAGTGCCCCGCGGTTTGGAGGCGACACTGAAGCTTTCTTT. The V call is TRBV20-1, the J call TRBJ1-1; D gene ambiguous. The germline V and J ends were trimmed by 6 bases and 3 bases, with 17 bases remaining between them. Germline CDR1 reads DFQATT; CDR2 reads SNEGSKA (reference sequence). CDR3 length: 14 amino acids.

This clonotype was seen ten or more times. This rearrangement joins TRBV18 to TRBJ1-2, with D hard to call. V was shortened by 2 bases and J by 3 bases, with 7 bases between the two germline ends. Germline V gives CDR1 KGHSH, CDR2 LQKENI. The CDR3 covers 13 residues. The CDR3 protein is CASSPGVDYGYTF. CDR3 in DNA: TGTGCCAGCTCACCAGGGGTAGACTATGGCTACACCTTC.

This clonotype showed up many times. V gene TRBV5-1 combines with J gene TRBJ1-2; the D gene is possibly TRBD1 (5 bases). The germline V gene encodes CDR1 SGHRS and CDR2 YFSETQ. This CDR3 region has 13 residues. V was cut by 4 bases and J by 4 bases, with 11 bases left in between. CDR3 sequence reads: CASSPGGSYGYTF. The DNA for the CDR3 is TGCGCCAGCAGCCCCGGGGGATCCTATGGCTACACCTTC.

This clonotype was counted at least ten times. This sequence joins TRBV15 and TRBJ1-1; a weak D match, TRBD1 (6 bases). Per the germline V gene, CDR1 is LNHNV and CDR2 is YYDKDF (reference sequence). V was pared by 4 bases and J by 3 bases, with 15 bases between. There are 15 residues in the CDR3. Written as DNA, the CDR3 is TGTGCCACCAGCAAGGGACCCACAGGGCACACTGAAGCTTTCTTT. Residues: CATSKGPTGHTEAFF.

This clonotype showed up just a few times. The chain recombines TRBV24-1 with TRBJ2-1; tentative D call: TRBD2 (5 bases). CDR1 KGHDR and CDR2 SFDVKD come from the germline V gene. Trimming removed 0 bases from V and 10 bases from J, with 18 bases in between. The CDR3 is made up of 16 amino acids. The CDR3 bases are TGTGCCACCAGTGATTTGAGTAGTGGCGGACTCAGGGAGCAGTTCTTC. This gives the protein CATSDLSSGGLREQFF.

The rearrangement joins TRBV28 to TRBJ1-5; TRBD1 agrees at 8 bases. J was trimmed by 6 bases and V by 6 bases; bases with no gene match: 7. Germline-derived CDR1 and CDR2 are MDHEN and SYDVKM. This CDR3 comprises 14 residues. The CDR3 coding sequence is TGTGCCAGCAGGGATACAGGGGGGGGTCAGCCCCAGCATTTT. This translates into CASRDTGGGQPQHF.

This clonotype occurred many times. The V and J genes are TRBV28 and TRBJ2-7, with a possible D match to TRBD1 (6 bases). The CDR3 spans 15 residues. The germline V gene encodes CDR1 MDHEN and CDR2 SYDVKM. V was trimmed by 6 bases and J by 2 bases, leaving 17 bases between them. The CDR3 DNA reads TGTGCCAGCAGCTTTGACAGGACACCCCCCTACGAGCAGTACTTC. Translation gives CASSFDRTPPYEQYF.

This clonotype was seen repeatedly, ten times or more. The DNA for the CDR3 is TGTGCCAGCAGCCTCCTCCACGAGCAGTACTTC. It codes for CASSLLHEQYF. The genes are TRBV3-1 and TRBJ2-7; D remains ambiguous. The CDR3 is 11 amino acids. The germline gives CDR1 LGHDT, CDR2 YNNKEL (reference sequence). V dropped 4 bases and J dropped 5 bases, with 6 bases sitting between them.

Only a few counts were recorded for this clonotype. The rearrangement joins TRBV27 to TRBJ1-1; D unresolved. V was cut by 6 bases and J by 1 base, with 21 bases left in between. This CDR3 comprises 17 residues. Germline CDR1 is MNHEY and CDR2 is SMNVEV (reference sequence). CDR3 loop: CASRITVDGSANTEAFF. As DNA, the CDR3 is TGTGCCAGCAGGATAACCGTAGATGGGTCCGCGAACACTGAAGCTTTCTTT.

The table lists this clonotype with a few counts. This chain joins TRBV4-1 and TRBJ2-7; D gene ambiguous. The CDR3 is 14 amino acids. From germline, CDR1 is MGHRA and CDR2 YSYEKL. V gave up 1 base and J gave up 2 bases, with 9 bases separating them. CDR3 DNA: TGCGCCAGCAGCCAAGTTGAGCAGGCCTACGAGCAGTACTTC. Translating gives CASSQVEQAYEQYF.